This paragraph reports one T cell receptor (beta chain). This CDR3 is 14 amino acids long. V dropped 7 bases and J dropped 0 bases, with 12 bases sitting between them. The V gene's germline CDR1 is MNHEY and CDR2 SMNVEV (reference sequence). This specimen comes from a study of shared clonotypes between healthy human individuals. Tens of thousands of T cell genomes, or approximately 200 ng DNA, went into the sorted-subset replicate PCRs. Generated by immunoSEQ multiplex PCR, the TCRdb table keeps only in-frame clones and is missing some. The sample includes nearly 2 million clones, approximately 95% of them seen just once. CD45RO-negative, CCR7-positively selected cells formed the naive CD8 fraction, excluding terminally differentiated effector memory CD45RA+ cells.

The sequence was obtained from a man aged 18 to 30 in good health. Sequenced material: naive CD8+ T cells sorted from blood. The chain combines TRBV27 with TRBJ1-1; D ambiguous. The CDR3 spells CASNHHGMNTEAFF. In DNA form, the CDR3 reads TGTGCCAGCAACCACCACGGGATGAACACTGAAGCTTTCTTT.